This T cell receptor beta chain derives from a study of T cell clones after liver transplantation. Looking at the study overall: Until 12-24 months post-transplant, subjects got standard immunosuppression and no induction. Blood was drawn pre-transplant, before withdrawal, and after full or failed withdrawal. Study-level findings and limits: Small, mixed patient groups and varying post-transplant times limit these conclusions. A larger donor-reactive than third-party decline suggested partial antigen-specific deletion.

Germline CDR1 is SGHDT and CDR2 is YYEEEE. V dropped 1 base and J dropped 0 bases, with 7 bases sitting between them. The CDR3 covers 15 residues. On this clone itself: Antigen unknown.

Data came from immunoSEQ multiplex PCR; TCRdb stores just in-frame clones and leaves some out. The sample contains 99,000 or so clones, 80% to 85% of which appear only once. The V and J genes are TRBV5-6 and TRBJ2-2; D unresolved. Here the sequenced sample was CD4+ T cells from blood, taken before liver transplant. This TCR derives from a human donor who received a liver transplant. The CDR3 DNA follows: TGTGCCAGCAGCTTGACCGGTCCGAACACCGGGGAGCTGTTTTTT. It encodes CASSLTGPNTGELFF.